This T cell receptor (beta chain) was sequenced during a study of blood T cells in healthy people across ages. Healthy individuals of Caucasian origin from Russia, aged roughly 6 to 100, served as donors. In each sample, at least 7 million PBMCs were isolated. Alongside a J-beta primer mix, a sample-barcoded 5' primer served in a second PCR lasting about 6 to 11 cycles. One entry per CDR3 protein results from TCRdb running MiXCR on the 5' RACE reads. The profile shows approximately 800,000 distinct CDR3 sequences, approximately 53% of them singletons. CDR3 length: 15 residues. The V gene lost 5 bases and the J gene lost 1 base, with 16 bases spanning the gap. CDR1 DFQATT and CDR2 SNEGSKA come from the germline V gene (reference sequence).

The V call is TRBV20-1, the J call TRBJ2-3; weak D call: TRBD2 (6 bases). The TCR originated in a man between 40 and 49 years old in good health. The sample taken for sequencing was blood. Here the CDR3 reads CSASKLAERTDTQYF. The CDR3 DNA reads as TGCAGTGCTTCCAAGTTAGCGGAGCGCACAGATACGCAGTATTTT.